The next 30 T cell receptor beta chains were all read from a single sample in a study of control samples from healthy donors and cancer patients. The repertoire was sequenced with immunoSEQ multiplex PCR; TCRdb's copy has only in-frame clones and lacks some. The sample includes some 410,000 clones, 90% of them seen just once. The specimen was PBMCs. The receptor set was obtained from a man in his forties with head and neck cancer.

DNA of the CDR3: TGTGCCAGCACCCGGGACGGCACAACTAATGAAAAACTGTTTTTT. As protein: CASTRDGTTNEKLFF. This chain links TRBV25-1 with TRBJ1-4; possible D gene TRBD1, 5 bases. Germline V gene sequence: CDR1 MGHDK, CDR2 SYGVNS. The CDR3 contains 15 residues. Between the trimmed V and J ends, which lost 7 bases and 0 bases, there was a span of 12 bases.

V gene TRBV6-1 combines with J gene TRBJ1-4, with TRBD1 as a possible D gene (6 bases). The CDR3 consists of 14 residues. The V gene's germline CDR1 is MNHNS and CDR2 SASEGT. Trimming took 6 bases from V and 6 from J, leaving 14 bases between them. CDR3 residues: CASRGGREYEKLFF. The DNA for the CDR3 is TGTGCCAGCAGAGGGGGACGGGAATATGAAAAACTGTTTTTT.

The V gene is TRBV10-1, the J gene TRBJ1-1; D uncertain. CDR3 length equals 13 residues. V was cut by 8 bases and J by 0 bases, with 10 bases left in between. Germline V lookup: CDR1 WNHNN, CDR2 SYGVQD (reference sequence). The CDR3 DNA sequence: TGCGCCAGCCGGACGGATATGAACACTGAAGCTTTCTTT. Translating gives CASRTDMNTEAFF.

On this clone: Other DNA sequences in the same sample also yield this CDR3. The chain recombines TRBV7-5 with TRBJ1-2; the table's D gene call, TRBD1, was not cross checked with the DNA. TRBV7-5 is a recognized pseudogene. The CDR3 has 15 residues. This CDR3 reads CARSLGEGGSYGYTF. For the CDR3, the DNA is TGTGCCAGAAGCTTAGGAGAAGGGGGCTCCTATGGCTACACCTTC.

This clone was seen a few times. The chain has TRBV30 and TRBJ1-1, with TRBD1 as a possible D gene (5 bases). V lost 5 bases and J lost 5, with 15 bases in between. The germline V gene has CDR1 GTSNPN and CDR2 SVGIG (reference sequence). The CDR3 runs to 13 residues. CDR3 DNA sequence: TGTGCCTGGGGGGCGTCTCGAGGGACTGAAGCTTTCTTT. Amino acid sequence: CAWGASRGTEAFF.

This chain links TRBV7-9 with TRBJ1-2, with 11 bases fitting TRBD1. Per germline, CDR1 SEHNR and CDR2 FQNEAQ (reference sequence). The CDR3 is 13 residues long. V lost 5 bases and J lost 10; bases outside the gene matches: 6. The CDR3 sequence: CASSQGQGGNYTF. The CDR3 region has the DNA TGTGCCAGCAGCCAGGGACAGGGGGGTAACTACACCTTC.

This clone showed up just a few times. The chain uses TRBV5-4 and TRBJ2-5; TRBD2 agrees at 7 bases. The germline CDR1 and CDR2 sequences are SGHNT and YYREEE (reference sequence). The junction had 11 bases not matched to a gene; V was cut back by 2 bases and J by 4 bases. The CDR3 spans 16 residues. The CDR3 coding sequence is TGTGCCAGCAGCTTACGAAGCGGGGCCGCGCGAGAGACCCAGTACTTC. It translates to CASSLRSGAARETQYF.

The V gene is TRBV7-3, the J gene TRBJ2-2; D is uncertain. From germline, CDR1 is SGHTA and CDR2 FQGTGA. The CDR3 sequence is 12 residues long. The V and J ends lost 5 bases and 3 bases respectively, with 4 bases between them. The CDR3 spells CASSLHTGELFF. As DNA, the CDR3 is TGTGCCAGCAGCCTCCACACCGGGGAGCTGTTTTTT. The full variable domain, rest sourced from reference TRBV7-3 and TRBJ2-2, is GAGVSQTPSNKVTEKGKYVELRCDPISGHTALYWYRQSLGQGPEFLIYFQGTGAADDSGLPNDRFFAVRPEGSVSTLKIQRTERGDSAVYLCASSLHTGELFFGEGSRLTVL.

The rearrangement links TRBV3-1 (or the pseudogene TRBV3-2) to TRBJ2-1, with D perhaps TRBD2 (5 bases). CDR1 LGHDT and CDR2 YNNKEL come from the germline V gene (reference sequence). This CDR3 comprises 16 residues. Trimming stripped 0 bases from V and 1 base from J, with 10 bases between. CDR3 in amino acids: CASSQDLRGSYNEQFF. CDR3 coding DNA: TGTGCCAGCAGCCAAGATCTGAGAGGGTCCTACAATGAGCAGTTCTTC.

V and J are TRBV4-3 and TRBJ2-1; tentative D call: TRBD2 (5 bases). This CDR3 spans 15 amino acids. CDR1 and CDR2 from the germline V gene are LGHNA and YSLEER. V was cut by 4 bases and J by 5 bases, with 15 bases left in between. The CDR3 sequence: CASSLFRAGNNEQFF. CDR3 bases: TGCGCCAGCAGCCTCTTTAGGGCGGGCAACAATGAGCAGTTCTTC.

This chain joins TRBV30 and TRBJ1-5; maybe TRBD1 (5 bases). This CDR3 spans 14 amino acids. V dropped 5 bases and J dropped 3 bases, with 14 bases sitting between them. Germline CDR1 and CDR2: GTSNPN and SVGIG (reference sequence). The CDR3 region is CAWRAQGYNQPQHF. The CDR3 nucleotides are TGTGCCTGGCGTGCTCAGGGCTACAATCAGCCCCAGCATTTT.

J is TRBJ1-2 and V is TRBV18; TRBD1 matches 9 bases. Per the germline V gene, CDR1 is KGHSH and CDR2 is LQKENI. The CDR3 runs to 16 residues. The trim removed 3 bases at V and 1 base at J, leaving 6 bases unmatched. Here the CDR3 reads CASSPGQGDLNYGYTF. In nucleotides, the CDR3 is TGTGCCAGCTCACCGGGACAGGGAGACCTTAACTATGGCTACACCTTC.

V usage is TRBV7-9 and J usage is TRBJ2-5; 8 bases are shared with TRBD2. The CDR3 has 18 residues. Looked up from germline, CDR1 is SEHNR and CDR2 is FQNEAQ (reference sequence). V dropped 3 bases and J dropped 1; count of bases not matched to a gene: 13. This chain's CDR3 is CASSFSGAYRAGQETQYF. The CDR3 DNA reads TGTGCCAGCAGCTTTAGCGGGGCTTATCGAGCAGGCCAAGAGACCCAGTACTTC.

The chain links TRBV9 to TRBJ2-7; 10 bases agree with TRBD2. The germline gives CDR1 SGDLS, CDR2 YYNGEE. The V gene end was trimmed by 0 bases and the J gene end by 3 bases; junction bases not matched to a gene: 3. CDR3 length: 15 amino acids. CDR3 sequence: CASSVGTSGFYEQYF. In DNA form, the CDR3 reads TGTGCCAGCAGCGTAGGGACTAGCGGCTTCTACGAGCAGTACTTC.

This clone has just one count. This chain connects TRBV2 to TRBJ1-3; no reliable D call. The V end lost 3 bases, the J end lost 0 bases, and 12 bases lay between the germline ends. The CDR3 contains 16 residues. Looked up from germline, CDR1 is SNHLY and CDR2 is FYNNEI. CDR3 sequence reads: CASSETRTHSGNTIYF. The CDR3 bases are TGTGCCAGCAGTGAGACCCGGACCCACTCTGGAAACACCATATATTTT. Variable domain in full (rest from reference TRBV2 and TRBJ1-3): EPEVTQTPSHQVTQMGQEVILRCVPISNHLYFYWYRQILGQKVEFLVSFYNNEISEKSEIFDDQFSVERPDGSNFTLKIRSTKLEDSAMYFCASSETRTHSGNTIYFGEGSWLTVV.

This clone was detected once. Other nucleotide sequences in the sample specify the same CDR3. The chain links TRBV28 to TRBJ1-1, with D unresolved. The CDR3 sequence is 11 residues long. Germline V gene lookup returns CDR1 MDHEN and CDR2 SYDVKM. V shed 3 bases and J shed 6 bases, with 5 bases lying between them. The chain's CDR3 is CASSLSAEAFF. The CDR3, as DNA: TGTGCCAGCAGTTTGTCGGCTGAAGCTTTCTTT.

Notes on this clone: The sample contains more than one DNA sequence encoding this CDR3. The chain has TRBV7-3 and TRBJ1-2; 7 positions agree with TRBD1. Trimming took 5 bases from V and 4 from J; bases not matched to a gene: 4. The CDR3 runs to 13 residues. Germline CDR1 reads SGHTA; CDR2 reads FQGTGA. The CDR3 sequence: CASSQGGGYGYTF. The CDR3 coding sequence is TGTGCCAGCAGCCAAGGGGGCGGCTATGGCTACACCTTC.

Concerning this clone: A read error may account for a junction end that differs from germline. The rearrangement uses TRBV6-1 and TRBJ2-1; D perhaps matches TRBD2 (6 bases). This CDR3 region has 19 residues. Looked up from germline, CDR1 is MNHNS and CDR2 is SASEGT. In nucleotides, the CDR3 is TGTGCCAGCAGCGAAGCGGGCGCGGTTTGGCAGGCCCTTCGCAATGAGCAGTTCTTC. Translating it yields CASSEAGAVWQALRNEQFF.

This chain links TRBV5-1 with TRBJ2-7, with D perhaps assigned TRBD1 or TRBD2 (6 bases each). Germline V gene lookup returns CDR1 SGHRS and CDR2 YFSETQ. V was clipped by 4 bases and J by 11 bases, with 25 bases between them. CDR3 length: 15 residues. The CDR3 reads CASSPGGGLPTLEYF. CDR3 DNA: TGCGCCAGCAGCCCCGGTGGGGGGCTCCCTACCTTGGAGTACTTC.

This sequence joins TRBV6-5 and TRBJ2-7, with D maybe TRBD2 (6 bases). Germline CDR1 reads MNHEY; CDR2 reads SVGAGI. The CDR3 totals 15 residues. Deletions cut 4 bases from V and 1 base from J, with 14 bases between. The CDR3 DNA follows: TGTGCCAGCAGTTCCCCGGGACTGTATTCCTACGAGCAGTACTTC. As protein: CASSSPGLYSYEQYF.

This clone was recorded once. The rearrangement links TRBV4-2 to TRBJ2-3; D is perhaps TRBD1 or TRBD2 (5 bases each). V dropped 4 bases and J dropped 0 bases, with 14 bases sitting between them. The CDR3 runs 16 residues. The germline gives CDR1 LGHNA, CDR2 YNFKEQ. In DNA form, the CDR3 reads TGTGCCAGCAGCCCGGGGCATGAGGTTAGCACAGATACGCAGTATTTT. Translating it yields CASSPGHEVSTDTQYF.

V is TRBV7-9 and J is TRBJ2-2; D perhaps matches TRBD1 (5 bases). Germline CDR1 is SEHNR and CDR2 is FQNEAQ (reference sequence). CDR3 length: 16 amino acids. V lost 7 bases to trimming and J lost 3 bases, with 18 bases between them. The CDR3 DNA follows: TGTGCCAGCACCCTACGGTGGCAGGGTCACACCGGGGAGCTGTTTTTT. It is translated as CASTLRWQGHTGELFF.

V and J are TRBV4-2 and TRBJ1-2; 7 nucleotides line up with TRBD1. The junction had 8 bases not matched to a gene; V was cut back by 3 bases and J by 4 bases. CDR1 and CDR2 (germline): LGHNA, YNFKEQ. The CDR3 totals 15 residues. The CDR3 nucleotides are TGTGCCAGCAGCCACGATGGACAGGTCCCCTATGGCTACACCTTC. This codes for CASSHDGQVPYGYTF.

The chain carries TRBV6-5 and TRBJ2-5, with D tentatively TRBD2 (6 bases). V lost 0 bases and J 5 bases, leaving 13 bases between the germline ends. CDR3 length: 15 amino acids. The germline CDR1 and CDR2 sequences are MNHEY and SVGAGI. This CDR3 reads CASSYSLEGRETQYF. The CDR3 DNA reads as TGTGCCAGCAGTTACTCCCTGGAGGGCCGGGAGACCCAGTACTTC.

The chain employs TRBV3-1 (or the pseudogene TRBV3-2) and TRBJ2-5, with D perhaps matching TRBD2 (7 bases). The germline V gene has CDR1 LGHDT and CDR2 YNNKEL (reference sequence). The CDR3 loop spans 14 amino acids. The V end was cut by 4 bases, the J end by 4 bases, with 13 bases between. The CDR3 loop reads CASSRKGGPETQYF. CDR3 DNA sequence: TGTGCCAGCAGCCGGAAGGGGGGGCCAGAGACCCAGTACTTC.

CDR3: CATSDGTGSSYEQYF. CDR3 bases: TGTGCCACCAGCGATGGGACAGGGAGCTCCTACGAGCAGTACTTC. This chain links TRBV24-1 with TRBJ2-7; 9 bases map to TRBD1. The V segment lost 7 bases and the J segment 0 bases; nucleotides outside the gene matches: 6. The CDR3 loop spans 15 amino acids. Germline CDR1 is KGHDR and CDR2 is SFDVKD.

This clone appeared a few times. The rearrangement links TRBV27 to TRBJ1-5, with D possibly TRBD1 on 5 matching bases. Per the germline V gene, CDR1 is MNHEY and CDR2 is SMNVEV (reference sequence). V was shortened by 2 bases and J by 2 bases, with 7 bases between the two germline ends. The CDR3 has 14 residues. The CDR3 DNA sequence: TGTGCCAGCAGTTTAATAGGGGGCAATCAGCCCCAGCATTTT. Translation: CASSLIGGNQPQHF.

The J gene is TRBJ2-7, the V gene TRBV18; 8 bases agree with TRBD1. Losses at the gene ends were 4 bases for V and 0 bases for J; bases not matched to a gene: 5. CDR1 and CDR2 from the germline V gene are KGHSH and LQKENI. This CDR3 contains 15 residues. CDR3 in DNA: TGTGCCAGCTCACAGCAGGGGGCCAGCTCCTACGAGCAGTACTTC. This gives the protein CASSQQGASSYEQYF.

V gene TRBV18 combines with J gene TRBJ2-3; D is undetermined. This CDR3 has 16 residues. CDR1 and CDR2 (germline): KGHSH, LQKENI. V shed 5 bases and J shed 2 bases, with 17 bases lying between them. The CDR3 loop is CASSVGRTTPTDTQYF. DNA of the CDR3: TGTGCCAGCTCAGTGGGAAGAACGACCCCCACAGATACGCAGTATTTT.

The chain joins TRBV24-1 to TRBJ2-7, with 9 bases aligning to TRBD1. Germline V gives CDR1 KGHDR, CDR2 SFDVKD. The CDR3 length is 13 residues. Losses at the gene ends were 9 bases for V and 1 base for J; bases not matched to a gene: 3. For the CDR3, the DNA is TGTGCCACCGCCGGACAGGGGTCCTACGAGCAGTACTTC. Translation: CATAGQGSYEQYF.